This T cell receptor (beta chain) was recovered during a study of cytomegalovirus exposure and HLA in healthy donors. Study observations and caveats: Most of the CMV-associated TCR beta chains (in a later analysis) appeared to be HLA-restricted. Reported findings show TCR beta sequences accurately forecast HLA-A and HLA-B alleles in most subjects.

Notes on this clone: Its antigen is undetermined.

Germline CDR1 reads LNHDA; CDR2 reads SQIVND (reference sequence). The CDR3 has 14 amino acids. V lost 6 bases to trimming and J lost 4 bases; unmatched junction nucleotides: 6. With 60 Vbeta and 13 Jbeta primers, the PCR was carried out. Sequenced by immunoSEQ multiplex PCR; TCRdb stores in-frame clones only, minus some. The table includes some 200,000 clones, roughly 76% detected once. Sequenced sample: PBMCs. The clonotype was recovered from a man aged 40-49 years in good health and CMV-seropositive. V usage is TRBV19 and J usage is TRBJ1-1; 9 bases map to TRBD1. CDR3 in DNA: TGTGCCAGTAGCTATCGACAGGGGGTCACTGAAGCTTTCTTT. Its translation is CASSYRQGVTEAFF.